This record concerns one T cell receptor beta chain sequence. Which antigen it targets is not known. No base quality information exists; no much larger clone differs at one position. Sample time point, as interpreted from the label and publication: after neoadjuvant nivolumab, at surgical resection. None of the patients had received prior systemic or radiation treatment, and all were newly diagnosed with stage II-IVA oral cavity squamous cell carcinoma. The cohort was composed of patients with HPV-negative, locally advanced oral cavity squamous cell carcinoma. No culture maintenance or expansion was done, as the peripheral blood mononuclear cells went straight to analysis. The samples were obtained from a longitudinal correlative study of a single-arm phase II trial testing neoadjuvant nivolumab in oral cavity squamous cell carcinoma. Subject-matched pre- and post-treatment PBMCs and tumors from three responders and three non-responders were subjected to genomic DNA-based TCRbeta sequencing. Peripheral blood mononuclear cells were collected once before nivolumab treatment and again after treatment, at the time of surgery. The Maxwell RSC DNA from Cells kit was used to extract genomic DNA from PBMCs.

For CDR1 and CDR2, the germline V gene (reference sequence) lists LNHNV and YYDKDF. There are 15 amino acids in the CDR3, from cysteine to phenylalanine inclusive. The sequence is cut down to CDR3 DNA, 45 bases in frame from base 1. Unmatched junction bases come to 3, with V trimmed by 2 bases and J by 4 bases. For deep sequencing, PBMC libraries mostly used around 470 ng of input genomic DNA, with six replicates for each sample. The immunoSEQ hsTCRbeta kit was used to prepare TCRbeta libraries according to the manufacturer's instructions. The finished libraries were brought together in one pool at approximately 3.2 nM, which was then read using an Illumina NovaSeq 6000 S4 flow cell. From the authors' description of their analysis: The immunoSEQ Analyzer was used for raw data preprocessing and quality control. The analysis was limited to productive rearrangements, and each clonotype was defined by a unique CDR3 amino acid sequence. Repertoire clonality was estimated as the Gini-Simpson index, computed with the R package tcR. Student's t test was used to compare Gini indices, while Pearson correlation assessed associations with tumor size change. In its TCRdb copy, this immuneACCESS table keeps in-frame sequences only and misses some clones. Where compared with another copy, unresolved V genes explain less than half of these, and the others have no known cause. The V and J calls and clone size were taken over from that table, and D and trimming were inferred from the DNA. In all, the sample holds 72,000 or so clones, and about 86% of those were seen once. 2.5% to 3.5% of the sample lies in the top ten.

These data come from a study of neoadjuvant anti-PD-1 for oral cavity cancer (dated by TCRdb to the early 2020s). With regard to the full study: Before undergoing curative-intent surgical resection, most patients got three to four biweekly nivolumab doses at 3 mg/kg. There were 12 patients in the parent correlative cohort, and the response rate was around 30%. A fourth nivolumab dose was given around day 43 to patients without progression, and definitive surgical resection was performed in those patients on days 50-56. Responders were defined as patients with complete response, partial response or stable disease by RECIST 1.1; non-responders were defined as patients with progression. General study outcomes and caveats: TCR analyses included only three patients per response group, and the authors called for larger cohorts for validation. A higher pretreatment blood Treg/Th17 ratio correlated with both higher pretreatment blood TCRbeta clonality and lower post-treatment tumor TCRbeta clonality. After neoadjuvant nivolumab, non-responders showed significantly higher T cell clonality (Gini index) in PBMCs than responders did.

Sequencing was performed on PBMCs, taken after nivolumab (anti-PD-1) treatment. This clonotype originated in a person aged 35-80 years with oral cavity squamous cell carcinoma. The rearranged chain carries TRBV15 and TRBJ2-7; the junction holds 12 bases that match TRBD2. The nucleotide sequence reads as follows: TGTGCCACCAGCAGAACAACTAGCGGGGGGTACGAGCAGTACTTC. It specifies CATSRTTSGGYEQYF.